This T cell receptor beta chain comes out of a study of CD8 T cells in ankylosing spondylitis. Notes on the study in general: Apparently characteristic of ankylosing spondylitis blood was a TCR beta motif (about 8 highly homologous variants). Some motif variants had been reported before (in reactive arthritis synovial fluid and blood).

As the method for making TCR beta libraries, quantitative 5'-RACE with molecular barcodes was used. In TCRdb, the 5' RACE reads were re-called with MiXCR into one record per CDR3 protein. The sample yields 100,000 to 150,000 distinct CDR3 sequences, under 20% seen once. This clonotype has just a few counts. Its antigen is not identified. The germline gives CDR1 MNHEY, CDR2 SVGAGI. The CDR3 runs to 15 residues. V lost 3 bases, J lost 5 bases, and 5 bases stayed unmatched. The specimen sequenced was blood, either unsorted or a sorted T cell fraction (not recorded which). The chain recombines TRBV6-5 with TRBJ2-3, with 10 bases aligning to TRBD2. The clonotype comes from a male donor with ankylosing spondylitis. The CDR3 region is CASSYMGLAIDTQYF. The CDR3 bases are TGTGCCAGCAGTTATATGGGACTAGCGATAGATACGCAGTATTTT.